These 28 T cell receptor beta chains came from one sample sequenced in a study of neurological immune-mediated disorders. TCRdb re-called the 5' RACE reads with MiXCR, one entry per CDR3 protein. The top ten hold more than 1.5% of the sample, which has tens of thousands of distinct CDR3 sequences, just under 4% seen once. The sample comprised CD4+ T cells from blood. The receptors were gathered from a woman in her thirties or forties with multiple sclerosis.

This clonotype was seen repeatedly, ten times or more. This chain links TRBV11-2 with TRBJ1-6; maybe TRBD1 (5 bases). Trimming took off 5 bases at V and 4 bases at J, with 15 bases between the two ends. CDR1 and CDR2 (germline): SGHAT, FQNNGV. CDR3 size: 16 residues. CDR3 amino acids: CASSPRDGGYNSPLHF. The CDR3 bases are TGTGCCAGCAGCCCACGAGACGGGGGTTATAATTCACCCCTCCACTTT.

This clonotype was found many times. V gene TRBV20-1 combines with J gene TRBJ1-1, with 10 bases that match TRBD1. Germline V lookup: CDR1 DFQATT, CDR2 SNEGSKA (reference sequence). V was pared by 6 bases and J by 4 bases, with 5 bases of the junction left unmatched. The CDR3 covers 13 residues. CDR3 bases: TGCAGTGCGAGACAGGGGGCTAGCACTGAAGCTTTCTTT. Amino acids: CSARQGASTEAFF.

This clonotype appeared many times. The rearrangement uses TRBV18 and TRBJ2-1; 9 nucleotides agree with TRBD2. The V gene's germline CDR1 is KGHSH and CDR2 LQKENI. The CDR3 runs to 17 residues. The V segment lost 3 bases and the J segment 1 base; nucleotides outside the gene matches: 7. The chain's CDR3 is CASSPRTSVSSYNEQFF. Here the CDR3 DNA reads TGTGCCAGCTCACCCCGGACTAGCGTGTCTTCCTACAATGAGCAGTTCTTC.

In its sample, this clonotype was seen many times. The genes are TRBV11-2 and TRBJ1-1; the match to TRBD1 covers 10 bases. The CDR3 is 15 residues long. Germline CDR1 is SGHAT and CDR2 is FQNNGV. Unmatched junction bases numbered 8, after V lost 5 bases and J lost 5 bases. The CDR3 DNA reads as TGTGCCAGCAGCCATCTCAGACAGGGGGCTACTGAAGCTTTCTTT. Its translation: CASSHLRQGATEAFF.

This clonotype was seen ten or more times. The chain carries TRBV10-3 and TRBJ2-2; 7 bases map to TRBD2. CDR3 length: 15 amino acids. The V segment lost 9 bases and the J segment 0 bases; nucleotides outside the gene matches: 7. CDR1 is ENHRY and CDR2 is SYGVKD in the germline V gene. The CDR3 protein is CAIFPGGTNTGELFF. The CDR3 coding sequence is TGTGCCATTTTCCCGGGGGGAACGAACACCGGGGAGCTGTTTTTT.

The sample holds many counts of this clonotype. The genes are TRBV9 and TRBJ1-2; 7 nucleotides match TRBD1. CDR3 length: 17 residues. The germline V gene encodes CDR1 SGDLS and CDR2 YYNGEE. Trimming removed 4 bases from V and 1 base from J; junction bases left unmatched: 13. The CDR3 here is CASSPQTGINLNYGYTF. The DNA of the CDR3 is TGTGCCAGCAGCCCCCAGACAGGGATTAACCTTAACTATGGCTACACCTTC.

This clonotype was observed many times. The chain joins TRBV5-1 to TRBJ2-1; tentatively, D is TRBD1 (5 bases). The germline V gene encodes CDR1 SGHRS and CDR2 YFSETQ. Trimming stripped 0 bases from V and 3 bases from J, with 10 bases between. The CDR3 consists of 15 residues. In nucleotides, the CDR3 is TGCGCCAGCAGCTTGGAAGGGGCAGACTACAATGAGCAGTTCTTC. It is translated as CASSLEGADYNEQFF.

This clonotype was counted ten times or more. This sequence joins TRBV20-1 and TRBJ1-4, with 9 bases fitting TRBD1. Per germline, CDR1 DFQATT and CDR2 SNEGSKA (reference sequence). This CDR3 contains 15 residues. V shed 4 bases, J shed 7 bases, and the junction held 10 bases outside the gene matches. CDR3 nucleotides: TGCAGTGCTAATACCCCGGGACAGGGAGCTGAAAAACTGTTTTTT. It specifies CSANTPGQGAEKLFF.

Many counts were recorded for this clonotype. V gene TRBV5-1 combines with J gene TRBJ2-7, with 8 bases lining up with TRBD1. This CDR3 comprises 13 residues. Per germline, CDR1 SGHRS and CDR2 YFSETQ. The trim removed 1 base at V and 7 bases at J, leaving 4 bases unmatched. This CDR3 reads CASSLPGGKEQYF. DNA of the CDR3: TGCGCCAGCAGCTTGCCAGGGGGCAAGGAGCAGTACTTC.

This clonotype was detected many times. The V call is TRBV5-1, the J call TRBJ1-6; D gene unclear. CDR1 is SGHRS and CDR2 is YFSETQ in the germline V gene. The CDR3 consists of 15 residues. V was pared by 4 bases and J by 0 bases, with 8 bases between. The chain's CDR3 is CASSLDGSYNSPLHF. CDR3 nucleotide sequence: TGCGCCAGCAGCCTTGACGGCTCCTATAATTCACCCCTCCACTTT.

The sample holds many counts of this clonotype. This rearrangement joins TRBV20-1 to TRBJ2-7, with 9 bases matching TRBD1. Germline CDR1 reads DFQATT; CDR2 reads SNEGSKA (reference sequence). The V and J ends lost 7 bases and 4 bases, in that order; junction bases with no gene match: 20. The CDR3 runs to 17 residues. The DNA for the CDR3 is TGCAGTGTCACAATCCCTCCGGAACAGGGGGCTTGGTACGAGCAGTACTTC. Translated: CSVTIPPEQGAWYEQYF.

This clonotype has ten or more counts. V usage is TRBV10-3 and J usage is TRBJ1-5, with 8 positions matching TRBD1. This CDR3 is built from 14 residues. CDR1 and CDR2 (germline): ENHRY, SYGVKD. Germline trimming cut 2 bases from V and 9 bases from J; bases unmatched to any gene: 6. As DNA, the CDR3 is TGTGCCATCAGTGAGGGACAGGGAGAAGGGCCCCAGCATTTT. It is translated as CAISEGQGEGPQHF.

This clonotype came up many times. CDR3 bases: TGCGCCAGCAGCTTGGCCGGGGCCACTGAAGCTTTCTTT. Translating it yields CASSLAGATEAFF. The chain uses TRBV5-1 and TRBJ1-1; tentatively, D is TRBD1 (5 bases). The length of the CDR3 is 13 residues. From germline, CDR1 is SGHRS and CDR2 YFSETQ. V was clipped by 0 bases and J by 4 bases, with 7 bases between them.

This clonotype was detected many times. The chain couples TRBV5-1 to TRBJ2-7; D tentatively reads TRBD1 or TRBD2 (5 bases each). The V and J ends lost 0 bases and 6 bases respectively, with 7 bases between them. The CDR3 is made up of 12 amino acids. CDR1 SGHRS and CDR2 YFSETQ come from the germline V gene. The CDR3 DNA reads TGCGCCAGCAGCTTGGGGGGACGCGAGCAGTACTTC. This translates into CASSLGGREQYF.

This clonotype was counted at least ten times. The chain carries TRBV18 and TRBJ2-7; D perhaps matches TRBD1 (5 bases). CDR3 length: 12 amino acids. Germline CDR1 and CDR2: KGHSH and LQKENI. Trimming shortened V by 1 base and J by 5 bases, and 6 bases separated the two germline ends. The CDR3, as DNA: TGTGCCAGCTCACCACAGGGGAACGAGCAGTACTTC. Translating gives CASSPQGNEQYF.

Ten or more counts support this clonotype. The rearrangement uses TRBV5-6 and TRBJ2-3; D possibly corresponds to TRBD2 (6 bases). V was shortened by 1 base and J by 3 bases, with 15 bases between the two germline ends. The CDR3 spans 16 residues. The V gene's germline CDR1 is SGHDT and CDR2 YYEEEE. In DNA, the CDR3 is TGTGCCAGCAGCTTGAACGGGGGTTTCGAAACAGATACGCAGTATTTT. Protein: CASSLNGGFETDTQYF.

The chain combines TRBV10-3 with TRBJ1-6; D is possibly TRBD1 (6 bases). The V end lost 2 bases, the J end lost 9 bases, and 11 bases lay between the germline ends. CDR3 length: 14 amino acids. The germline gives CDR1 ENHRY, CDR2 SYGVKD. The CDR3 protein is CAISEGRGGSPLHF. The CDR3 DNA follows: TGTGCCATCAGTGAGGGCAGGGGCGGTTCACCCCTCCACTTT.

This clonotype came up many times. The chain combines TRBV11-2 with TRBJ1-1, with D possibly being TRBD1 (5 bases). The germline V and J ends were trimmed by 2 bases and 2 bases, with 18 bases remaining between them. Germline-derived CDR1 and CDR2 are SGHAT and FQNNGV. This CDR3 spans 17 amino acids. This CDR3 is CASSLPVTADLNTEAFF. In nucleotides, the CDR3 is TGTGCCAGCAGCTTACCGGTGACAGCGGACCTAAACACTGAAGCTTTCTTT.

This clonotype was recorded many times. The rearrangement joins TRBV10-3 to TRBJ1-2; perhaps TRBD1 as D (5 bases). CDR1 ENHRY and CDR2 SYGVKD come from the germline V gene. The V end lost 4 bases, the J end lost 4 bases, and 10 bases lay between the germline ends. The CDR3 has 13 residues. The CDR3 spells CAISVGDLYGYTF. The CDR3 nucleotides read TGTGCCATCAGTGTGGGGGACCTCTATGGCTACACCTTC.

In this sample, this clonotype turned up many times. This chain uses TRBV7-9 with TRBJ2-6, with D tentatively TRBD1 (5 bases). Germline V gene data show CDR1 as SEHNR and CDR2 as FQNEAQ (reference sequence). The CDR3 runs to 16 residues. V lost 5 bases and J lost 1, with 12 bases in between. CDR3 sequence: CASSLSKGSGANVLTF. In DNA form, the CDR3 reads TGTGCCAGCAGCCTCTCTAAGGGGTCTGGGGCCAACGTCCTGACTTTC.

This clonotype was detected many times. This chain connects TRBV11-3 to TRBJ1-4; possible D gene TRBD1, 6 bases. Trimming left V 0 bases short and J 6 bases short, with 26 bases between. Germline V gene lookup returns CDR1 SGHNT and CDR2 YENEEA. The CDR3 length is 20 residues. As DNA, the CDR3 is TGTGCCAGCAGCTTAGATCTCCCCGGGCCCCAAACAGGGAACGATGAAAAACTGTTTTTT. Translated, it gives CASSLDLPGPQTGNDEKLFF.

This clonotype was picked up many times. The V and J genes are TRBV12-5 and TRBJ2-2, with TRBD1 matching over 10 bases. The CDR3 contains 18 residues. Per the germline V gene, CDR1 is LGHNT and CDR2 is FRNRAP. V trimming: 1 base; J trimming: 3 bases; junction bases outside the gene matches: 8. CDR3 DNA: TGTGCTAGTGGTTTGGGGGTTTGGGGACAGGGGCACACCGGGGAGCTGTTTTTT. It yields the protein CASGLGVWGQGHTGELFF.

This clonotype has a count of ten or more. The chain joins TRBV5-1 to TRBJ1-5; tentatively, D is TRBD1 (6 bases). Trimming cost V 0 bases and J 2 bases, with 9 bases left between them. Germline V lookup: CDR1 SGHRS, CDR2 YFSETQ. CDR3 length: 15 amino acids. The CDR3 spells CASSLEGVGNQPQHF. In DNA, the CDR3 is TGCGCCAGCAGCTTGGAGGGGGTCGGCAATCAGCCCCAGCATTTT.

Many counts were recorded for this clonotype. The chain has TRBV6-6 and TRBJ1-5; D might be TRBD1 (5 bases). Germline CDR1 is MNHNY and CDR2 is SVGAGI (reference sequence). V dropped 2 bases and J dropped 2 bases, with 19 bases sitting between them. The CDR3 is made up of 18 amino acids. Here the CDR3 DNA reads TGTGCCAGCAGTTACCTGGGACTATCTTTTAGTGGCAATCAGCCCCAGCATTTT. Its translation is CASSYLGLSFSGNQPQHF.

This clonotype was seen many times. This chain uses TRBV15 with TRBJ2-1, with D hard to call. V was trimmed by 0 bases and J by 10 bases, leaving 10 bases between them. This CDR3 contains 13 residues. Germline V lookup: CDR1 LNHNV, CDR2 YYDKDF (reference sequence). The CDR3 here is CATSREGNEEQFF. The CDR3 DNA reads as TGTGCCACCAGCAGAGAGGGAAATGAGGAGCAGTTCTTC.

This clonotype was seen repeatedly, ten times or more. The rearrangement uses TRBV7-6 and TRBJ2-1; D not resolved. Germline CDR1 is SGHVS and CDR2 is FNYEAQ. V was cut by 0 bases and J by 8 bases, with 8 bases left in between. This CDR3 is 13 amino acids long. As DNA, the CDR3 is TGTGCCAGCAGCTTAGCCCTCGGAGATGAGCAGTTCTTC. Translating it yields CASSLALGDEQFF.

This clonotype was recorded at least ten times. V gene TRBV12-3 or TRBV12-4 combines with J gene TRBJ1-2, with 7 bases matching TRBD1. This CDR3 has 14 residues. The ends lost 6 bases at V and 2 bases at J; junction bases unmatched: 6. The DNA for the CDR3 is TGTGCCAGCAGCAAGGGACAGCTAAACTATGGCTACACCTTC. Translation gives CASSKGQLNYGYTF.

At least ten counts were recorded for this clonotype. The chain recombines TRBV20-1 with TRBJ1-1; a weak D match, TRBD1 (5 bases). The CDR3 length is 15 residues. Looked up from germline, CDR1 is DFQATT and CDR2 is SNEGSKA (reference sequence). V was clipped by 3 bases and J by 4 bases, with 18 bases between them. CDR3 nucleotides: TGCAGTGCTAGCCTTCATCGGGGGGGGATCACTGAAGCTTTCTTT. Encoded protein: CSASLHRGGITEAFF.